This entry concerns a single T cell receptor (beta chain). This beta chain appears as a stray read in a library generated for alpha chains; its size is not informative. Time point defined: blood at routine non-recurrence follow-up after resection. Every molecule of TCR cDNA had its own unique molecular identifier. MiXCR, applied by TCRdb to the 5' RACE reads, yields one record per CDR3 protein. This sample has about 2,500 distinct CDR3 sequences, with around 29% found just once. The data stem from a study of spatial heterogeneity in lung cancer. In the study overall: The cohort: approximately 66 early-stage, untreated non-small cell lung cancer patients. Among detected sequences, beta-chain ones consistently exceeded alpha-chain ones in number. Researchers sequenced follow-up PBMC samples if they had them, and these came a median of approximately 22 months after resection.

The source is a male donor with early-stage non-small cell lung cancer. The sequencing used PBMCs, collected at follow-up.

The CDR3 bases are TGTGCCAGCAGTTATACTAGTTCTAGCACAGATACGCAGTATTTT. Amino acid sequence: CASSYTSSSTDTQYF. The chain couples TRBV2 to TRBJ2-3; maybe TRBD2 (5 bases). V was clipped by 5 bases and J by 0 bases, with 12 bases between them. The CDR3 has 15 amino acids. Germline V lookup: CDR1 SNHLY, CDR2 FYNNEI.